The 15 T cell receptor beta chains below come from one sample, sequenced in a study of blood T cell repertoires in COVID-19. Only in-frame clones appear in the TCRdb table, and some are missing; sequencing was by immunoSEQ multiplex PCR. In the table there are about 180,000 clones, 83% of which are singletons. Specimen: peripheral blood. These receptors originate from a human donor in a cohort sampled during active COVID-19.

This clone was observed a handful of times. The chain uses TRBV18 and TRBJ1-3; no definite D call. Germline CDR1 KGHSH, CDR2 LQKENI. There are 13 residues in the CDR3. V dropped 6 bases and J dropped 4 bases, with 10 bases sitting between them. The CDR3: CASSLQQGNTIYF. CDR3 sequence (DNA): TGTGCCAGCTCGCTCCAACAGGGAAACACCATATATTTT.

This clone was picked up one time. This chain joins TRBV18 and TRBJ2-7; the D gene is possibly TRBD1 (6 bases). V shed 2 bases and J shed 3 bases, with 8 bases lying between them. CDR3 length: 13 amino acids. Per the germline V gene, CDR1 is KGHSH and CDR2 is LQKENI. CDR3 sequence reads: CASSPGQHYEQYF. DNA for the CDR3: TGTGCCAGCTCACCAGGACAGCACTACGAGCAGTACTTC.

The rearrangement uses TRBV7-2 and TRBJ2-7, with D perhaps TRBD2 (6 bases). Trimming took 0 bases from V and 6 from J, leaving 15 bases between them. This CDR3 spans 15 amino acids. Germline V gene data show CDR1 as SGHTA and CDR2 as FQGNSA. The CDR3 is CASSLAGGAQGEQYF. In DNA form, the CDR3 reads TGTGCCAGCAGCTTAGCAGGCGGGGCGCAGGGCGAGCAGTACTTC.

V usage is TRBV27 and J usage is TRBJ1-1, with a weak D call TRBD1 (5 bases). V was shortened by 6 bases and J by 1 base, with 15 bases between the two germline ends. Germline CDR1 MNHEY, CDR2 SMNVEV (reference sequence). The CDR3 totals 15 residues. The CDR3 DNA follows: TGTGCCAGCAGGGACCTGGGACTCTCGAACACTGAAGCTTTCTTT. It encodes CASRDLGLSNTEAFF.

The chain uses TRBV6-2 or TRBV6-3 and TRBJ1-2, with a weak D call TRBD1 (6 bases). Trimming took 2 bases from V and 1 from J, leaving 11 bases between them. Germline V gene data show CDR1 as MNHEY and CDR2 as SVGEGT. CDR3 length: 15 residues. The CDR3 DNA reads TGTGCCAGCAGTTACAGGGGACAAAATAACTATGGCTACACCTTC. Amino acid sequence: CASSYRGQNNYGYTF.

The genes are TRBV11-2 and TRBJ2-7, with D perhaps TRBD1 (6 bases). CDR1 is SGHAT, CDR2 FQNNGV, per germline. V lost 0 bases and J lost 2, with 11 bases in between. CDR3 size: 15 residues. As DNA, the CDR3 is TGTGCCAGCAGCTTAGAGGCAGGGGCGACCTACGAGCAGTACTTC. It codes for CASSLEAGATYEQYF.

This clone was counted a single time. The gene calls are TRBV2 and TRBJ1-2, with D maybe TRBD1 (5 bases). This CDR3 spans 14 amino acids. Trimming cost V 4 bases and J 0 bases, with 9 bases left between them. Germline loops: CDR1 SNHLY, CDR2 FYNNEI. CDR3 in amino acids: CASSGQLTNYGYTF. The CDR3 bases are TGTGCCAGCAGTGGACAGCTAACTAACTATGGCTACACCTTC.

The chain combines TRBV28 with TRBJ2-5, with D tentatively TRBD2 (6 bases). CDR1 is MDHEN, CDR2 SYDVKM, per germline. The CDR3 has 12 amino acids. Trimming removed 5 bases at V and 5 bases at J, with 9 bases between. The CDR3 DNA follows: TGTGCCAGCAGTCCGGCGGGGGAGACCCAGTACTTC. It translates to CASSPAGETQYF. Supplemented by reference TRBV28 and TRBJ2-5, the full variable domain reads DVKVTQSSRYLVKRTGEKVFLECVQDMDHENMFWYRQDPGLGLRLIYFSYDVKMKEKGDIPEGYSVSREKKERFSLILESASTNQTSMYLCASSPAGETQYFGPGTRLLVL.

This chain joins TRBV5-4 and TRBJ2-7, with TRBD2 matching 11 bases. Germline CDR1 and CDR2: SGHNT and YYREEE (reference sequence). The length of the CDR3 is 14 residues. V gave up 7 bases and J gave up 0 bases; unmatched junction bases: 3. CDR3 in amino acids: CASSGTSGSYEQYF. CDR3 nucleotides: TGTGCCAGCTCCGGGACTAGCGGCTCCTACGAGCAGTACTTC.

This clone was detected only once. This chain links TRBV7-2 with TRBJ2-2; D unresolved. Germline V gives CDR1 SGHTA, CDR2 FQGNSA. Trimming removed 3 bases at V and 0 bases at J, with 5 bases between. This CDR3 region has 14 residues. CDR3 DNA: TGTGCCAGCAGCTTGGCATCGAACACCGGGGAGCTGTTTTTT. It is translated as CASSLASNTGELFF.

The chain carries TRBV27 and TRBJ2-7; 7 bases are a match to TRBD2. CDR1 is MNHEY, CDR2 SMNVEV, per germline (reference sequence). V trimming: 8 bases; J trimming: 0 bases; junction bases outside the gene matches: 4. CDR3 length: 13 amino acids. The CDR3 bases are TGTGCCAGCTCAGCGGGGCCCTCCTACGAGCAGTACTTC. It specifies CASSAGPSYEQYF.

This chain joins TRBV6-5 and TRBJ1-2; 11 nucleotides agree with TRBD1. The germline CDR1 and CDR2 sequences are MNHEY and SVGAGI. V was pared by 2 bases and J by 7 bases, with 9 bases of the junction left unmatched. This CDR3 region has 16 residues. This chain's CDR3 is CASSYGRTGGVGGYTF. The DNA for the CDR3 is TGTGCCAGCAGTTACGGACGGACAGGGGGCGTTGGTGGCTACACCTTC.

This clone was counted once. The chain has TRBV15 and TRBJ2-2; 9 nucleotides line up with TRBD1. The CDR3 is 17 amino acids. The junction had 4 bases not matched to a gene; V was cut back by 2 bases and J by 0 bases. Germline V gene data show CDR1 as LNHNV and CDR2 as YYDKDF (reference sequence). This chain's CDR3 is CATSRLTGGANTGELFF. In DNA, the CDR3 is TGTGCCACCAGCAGACTTACAGGGGGCGCGAACACCGGGGAGCTGTTTTTT.

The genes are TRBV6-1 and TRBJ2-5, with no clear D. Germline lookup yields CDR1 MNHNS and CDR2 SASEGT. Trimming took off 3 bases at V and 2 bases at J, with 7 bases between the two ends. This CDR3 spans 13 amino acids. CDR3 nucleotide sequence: TGTGCCAGCAGTGATCCCAGGCAAGAGACCCAGTACTTC. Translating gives CASSDPRQETQYF.

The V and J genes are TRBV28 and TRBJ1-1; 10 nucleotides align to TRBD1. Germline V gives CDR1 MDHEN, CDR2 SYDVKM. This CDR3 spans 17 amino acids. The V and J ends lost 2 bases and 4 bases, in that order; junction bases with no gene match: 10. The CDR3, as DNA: TGTGCCAGCAGTTTAGGGACAGGGGTTTGGTTTGGCACTGAAGCTTTCTTT. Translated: CASSLGTGVWFGTEAFF. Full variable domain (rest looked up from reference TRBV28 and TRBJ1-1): DVKVTQSSRYLVKRTGEKVFLECVQDMDHENMFWYRQDPGLGLRLIYFSYDVKMKEKGDIPEGYSVSREKKERFSLILESASTNQTSMYLCASSLGTGVWFGTEAFFGQGTRLTVV.